The source of this TCR beta chain is a study of CD8+CD57+ T cells in acquired aplastic anemia. Study details: Isolated CD4+ and CD8+ cells, once sorted, yielded DNA averaging roughly 3 ug. Among healthy donors, CD4+ cells averaged around 10 million reads.

General study findings and limits: Between the patient and control groups, CD8+ Simpson's diversity did not differ significantly. Almost 30 shared CD8+ CDR3s appeared highly expressed within patients' immunodominant clones.

This clonotype was recorded at least ten times. The antigen remains undetermined. The CDR3 is 15 residues long. The V gene's germline CDR1 is GTSNPN and CDR2 SVGIG (reference sequence). Genomic DNA, serving as template, underwent TCR beta VDJ and CDR3 profiling. TCRdb recomputed calls from the reads with MiXCR, one row per CDR3 protein. The table has about 420,000 distinct CDR3 sequences, around 72% seen once. The TCR sequence derives from a human donor in good health, serving as a control. V usage is TRBV30 and J usage is TRBJ2-1, with 8 bases fitting TRBD1. The sequencing input was sorted CD4+, CD8+, or CD8+CD57+ T cells (not recorded which) from PBMCs. For the CDR3, the DNA is TGTGCGTGTACCTCCGGGACAGGTTTTAACAATGAGCAGTTCTTC. It specifies CACTSGTGFNNEQFF.